Listed below are T cell receptor beta chains from one sample, sequenced in a study of T cell responses to AZD1222 COVID-19 vaccine. Profiling relied on immunoSEQ multiplex PCR, and the TCRdb table lists in-frame clones only, not all of them. The sample holds fewer than 200,000 clones, around 89% seen once. The sample in question was peripheral blood, obtained 28 days after the second AZD1222 dose. Receptors originate from an adult who received the AZD1222 COVID-19 vaccine. Each CDR3 is given with its conserved first and last residue. The order of the fields is J gene, clone size, D gene, V gene, CDR3 protein, CDR3 DNA. The D gene is left open where the match is weak. Expanded clones get a size class; other rows say once, few or many, or leave the size out.

j_gene: TRBJ2-7; abundance: few; d_gene: TRBD1; v_gene: TRBV6-5; CDR3aa: CASSYRGAPYEQYF; CDR3nt: TGTGCCAGCTCCTACAGGGGAGCCCCTTACGAGCAGTACTTC
j_gene: TRBJ1-3; abundance: -; d_gene: -; v_gene: TRBV6-5; CDR3aa: CASSQIPSGNTIYF; CDR3nt: TGTGCCAGCAGTCAGATCCCCTCTGGAAACACCATATATTTT
j_gene: TRBJ1-2; abundance: -; d_gene: TRBD1; v_gene: TRBV5-6; CDR3aa: CASSTKGQGGYGYTF; CDR3nt: TGTGCCAGCAGCACAAAGGGACAGGGAGGTTATGGCTACACCTTC
j_gene: TRBJ1-5; abundance: -; d_gene: -; v_gene: TRBV19; CDR3aa: CASSPGRAQGIGQPQHF; CDR3nt: TGTGCCAGTAGCCCCGGCCGGGCCCAGGGGATAGGTCAGCCCCAGCATTTT
j_gene: TRBJ2-5; abundance: -; d_gene: -; v_gene: TRBV28; CDR3aa: CASSPGWVKETQYF; CDR3nt: TGTGCCAGCAGTCCAGGTTGGGTAAAAGAGACCCAGTACTTC
j_gene: TRBJ1-5; abundance: -; d_gene: -; v_gene: TRBV6-5; CDR3aa: CASSPWAGGNQPQHF; CDR3nt: TGTGCCAGCAGTCCCTGGGCAGGGGGCAATCAGCCCCAGCATTTT
j_gene: TRBJ1-2; abundance: once; d_gene: -; v_gene: TRBV11-2; CDR3aa: CASTQLWGEGYTF; CDR3nt: TGTGCCAGCACCCAATTGTGGGGGGAGGGCTACACCTTC
j_gene: TRBJ2-5; abundance: -; d_gene: TRBD1; v_gene: TRBV5-6; CDR3aa: CASSPRTGDSETQYF; CDR3nt: TGTGCCAGCAGCCCGAGGACAGGGGACTCGGAGACCCAGTACTTC
j_gene: TRBJ2-5; abundance: -; d_gene: -; v_gene: TRBV6-6; CDR3aa: CASTRSGGRETQYF; CDR3nt: TGTGCCAGCACCCGAAGTGGGGGCAGAGAGACCCAGTACTTC
j_gene: TRBJ1-2; abundance: -; d_gene: -; v_gene: TRBV4-1; CDR3aa: CASSQDHSQGVYGYTF; CDR3nt: TGCGCCAGCAGCCAAGATCATAGTCAGGGAGTATATGGCTACACCTTC
j_gene: TRBJ1-6; abundance: -; d_gene: -; v_gene: TRBV2; CDR3aa: CASSELNSPLHF; CDR3nt: TGTGCCAGCAGTGAACTGAATTCACCCCTCCACTTT
j_gene: TRBJ2-7; abundance: -; d_gene: -; v_gene: TRBV4-1; CDR3aa: CASSLPGLSDEQYF; CDR3nt: TGCGCCAGCAGCCTCCCGGGACTGAGCGACGAGCAGTACTTC
j_gene: TRBJ2-1; abundance: -; d_gene: TRBD2; v_gene: TRBV2; CDR3aa: CASRPTSGDFEFF; CDR3nt: TGTGCCAGCAGGCCGACTAGCGGGGATTTTGAGTTCTTC
j_gene: TRBJ1-4; abundance: -; d_gene: -; v_gene: TRBV2; CDR3aa: CASSEDGDGKLFF; CDR3nt: TGTGCCAGCAGTGAAGATGGGGACGGAAAACTGTTTTTT
j_gene: TRBJ1-3; abundance: few; d_gene: -; v_gene: TRBV4-1; CDR3aa: CASSQDVLSGNTIYF; CDR3nt: TGCGCCAGCAGCCAAGATGTTTTGTCGGGAAACACCATATATTTT
j_gene: TRBJ2-1; abundance: -; d_gene: TRBD2; v_gene: TRBV5-1; CDR3aa: CASSLRGEIQFF; CDR3nt: TGCGCCAGCAGCTTGCGGGGGGAGATTCAGTTCTTC
j_gene: TRBJ1-3; abundance: -; d_gene: -; v_gene: TRBV5-1; CDR3aa: CASSLDRLPSGNTIYF; CDR3nt: TGCGCCAGCAGCTTGGACAGACTACCCTCTGGAAACACCATATATTTT
j_gene: TRBJ1-2; abundance: -; d_gene: -; v_gene: TRBV19; CDR3aa: CASSNQGVYYGYTF; CDR3nt: TGTGCCAGTAGTAATCAAGGGGTGTACTATGGCTACACCTTC
j_gene: TRBJ2-3; abundance: once; d_gene: TRBD1; v_gene: TRBV24-1; CDR3aa: CATSGGRKGADTQYF; CDR3nt: TGTGCCACCAGTGGAGGTCGAAAGGGGGCGGATACGCAGTATTTT
j_gene: TRBJ1-2; abundance: -; d_gene: TRBD1; v_gene: TRBV3-1/TRBV3-2; CDR3aa: CASSPGTVVGYTF; CDR3nt: TGTGCCAGCAGCCCCGGGACAGTAGTTGGCTACACCTTC
j_gene: TRBJ2-6; abundance: -; d_gene: -; v_gene: TRBV14; CDR3aa: CASSFRTAAGANVLTF; CDR3nt: TGTGCCAGCAGCTTCCGGACGGCGGCTGGGGCCAACGTCCTGACTTTC
j_gene: TRBJ2-6; abundance: -; d_gene: -; v_gene: TRBV5-1; CDR3aa: CASSLSSRGTGANVLTF; CDR3nt: TGCGCCAGCAGCTTGTCGTCTAGGGGGACTGGGGCCAACGTCCTGACTTTC